Listed below are T cell receptor beta chains from one sample, sequenced in a study of T-cell reconstitution after alpha-beta-depleted transplantation in children. TCRdb reanalysed the PCR reads using MiXCR and keeps one entry per CDR3 protein. The table shows some 460,000 distinct CDR3 sequences, with around 15% occurring only once. The sequencing here drew on PBMCs, mostly from graft donor cells, taken 360 days after TCRalphabeta/CD19-depleted stem cell transplant. Receptor source: a boy in the first two years of life who had a stem cell transplant for Wiskott-Aldrich syndrome, so the T cells may come from the graft donor. Each CDR3 is given with its conserved first and last residue.

len | j_gene | v_gene | CDR3aa
16 | TRBJ2-2 | TRBV19 | CASNSALGRASGELFF
14 | TRBJ2-7 | TRBV10-1 | CASSDPGQGKEQYF
14 | TRBJ2-1 | TRBV18 | CASSPGLANHEQFF
16 | TRBJ2-5 | TRBV4-1 | CASSAGGTSGRETQYF
19 | TRBJ1-2 | TRBV2 | CASSERPNLRDRANYGYTF
17 | TRBJ1-1 | TRBV30 | CAWRGKRGAKRGTEAFF
14 | TRBJ2-3 | TRBV5-5 | CASSFSSGTDTQYF
14 | TRBJ2-7 | TRBV19 | CATRARQGSYEQYF
13 | TRBJ2-2 | TRBV12-3/TRBV12-4 | CASSFVMDGELFF
14 | TRBJ2-7 | TRBV5-1 | CASSGRDGTYEQYF
16 | TRBJ2-1 | TRBV7-2 | CASSRMGAVSYNEQFF
15 | TRBJ2-1 | TRBV24-1 | CATSTRDRDDNEQFF
16 | TRBJ2-5 | TRBV7-9 | CASSLVTGRGEETQYF
13 | TRBJ2-3 | TRBV21-1 | CASIDFSADTQYF
16 | TRBJ2-7 | TRBV27 | CASSLSKGRGDYEQYF
15 | TRBJ2-7 | TRBV28 | CASSPLLAAQYEQYF
11 | TRBJ2-5 | TRBV29-1 | CSVDVGETQYF
14 | TRBJ2-7 | TRBV5-1 | CASSLRGRSGEQYF
13 | TRBJ2-3 | TRBV18 | CASSPRSPDTQYF
14 | TRBJ1-2 | TRBV18 | CASSPRSGGYGYTF
12 | TRBJ1-2 | TRBV20-1 | CSARSGVDGYTF
15 | TRBJ2-2 | TRBV12-3/TRBV12-4 | CASSLASGRTGELFF
15 | TRBJ2-1 | TRBV6-5 | CASSYQSGGYNEQFF
15 | TRBJ1-2 | TRBV4-3 | CASSQDRGHHYGYTF
15 | TRBJ2-7 | TRBV7-9 | CASSSADRSGYEQYF